This record covers a single TCR beta chain. The data stem from a study of cytomegalovirus exposure and HLA in healthy donors. PCR involved 60 Vbeta and 13 Jbeta primers. Only in-frame clones appear in the TCRdb table, and some are missing; sequencing was by immunoSEQ multiplex PCR. The profile shows about 180,000 clones, around 80% of them singletons. The sample consisted of PBMCs. This TCR was sampled from a woman aged 55-70 years in good health and CMV-seropositive.

The CDR3 DNA reads TGTGCCAGCAGCTTCGGGGGGGGCACCATATATTTT. Protein product: CASSFGGGTIYF. The rearrangement uses TRBV7-9 and TRBJ1-3; a weak D match, TRBD1 (5 bases). CDR3 length: 12 residues. The V and J ends lost 3 bases and 9 bases respectively, with 9 bases between them. The V gene's germline CDR1 is SEHNR and CDR2 FQNEAQ (reference sequence).